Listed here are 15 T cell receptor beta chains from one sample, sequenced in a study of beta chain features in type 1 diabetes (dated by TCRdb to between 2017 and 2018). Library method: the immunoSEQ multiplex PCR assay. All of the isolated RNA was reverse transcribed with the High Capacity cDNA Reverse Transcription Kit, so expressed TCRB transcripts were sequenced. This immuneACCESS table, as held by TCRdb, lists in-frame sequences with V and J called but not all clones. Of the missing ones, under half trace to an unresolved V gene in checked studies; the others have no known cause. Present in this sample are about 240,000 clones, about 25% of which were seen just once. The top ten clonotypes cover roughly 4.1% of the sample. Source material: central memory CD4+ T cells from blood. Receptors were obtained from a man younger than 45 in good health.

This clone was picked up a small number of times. CDR3 region: CASSFTTADTQYF. CDR3 DNA sequence: TGTGCCAGCAGTTTCACGACAGCAGATACGCAGTATTTT. The genes are TRBV27 and TRBJ2-3; D is perhaps TRBD1 (5 bases). Deletions cut 3 bases from V and 4 bases from J, with 8 bases between. Per germline, CDR1 MNHEY and CDR2 SMNVEV (reference sequence). The CDR3 sequence is 13 residues long.

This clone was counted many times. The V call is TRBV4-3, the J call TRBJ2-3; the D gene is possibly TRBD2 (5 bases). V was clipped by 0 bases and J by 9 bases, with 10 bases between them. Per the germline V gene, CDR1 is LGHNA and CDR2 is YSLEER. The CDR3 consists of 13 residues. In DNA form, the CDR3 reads TGCGCCAGCAGCCAAGAACTGAGGGTCACGCAGTATTTT. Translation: CASSQELRVTQYF.

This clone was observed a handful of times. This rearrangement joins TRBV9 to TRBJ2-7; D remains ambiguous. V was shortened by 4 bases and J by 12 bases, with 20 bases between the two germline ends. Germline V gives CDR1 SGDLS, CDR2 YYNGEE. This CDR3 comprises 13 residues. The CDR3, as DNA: TGTGCCAGCAGCCCCCAATTTGGAACTACCAGGTACTTC. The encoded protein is CASSPQFGTTRYF.

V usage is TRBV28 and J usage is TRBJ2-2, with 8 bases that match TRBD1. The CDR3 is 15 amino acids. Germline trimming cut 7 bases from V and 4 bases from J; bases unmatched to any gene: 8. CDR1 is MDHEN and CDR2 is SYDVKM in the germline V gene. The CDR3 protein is CASTGGRLTTGELFF. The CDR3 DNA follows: TGTGCCAGCACAGGGGGCCGCCTTACCACCGGGGAGCTGTTTTTT.

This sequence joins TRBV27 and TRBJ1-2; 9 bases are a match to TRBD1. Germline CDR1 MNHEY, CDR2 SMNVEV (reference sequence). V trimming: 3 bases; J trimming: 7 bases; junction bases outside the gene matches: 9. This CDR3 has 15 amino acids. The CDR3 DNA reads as TGTGCCAGCAGTTTCCGAGAAGGGACAGGGAGTGGCTACACCTTC. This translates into CASSFREGTGSGYTF.

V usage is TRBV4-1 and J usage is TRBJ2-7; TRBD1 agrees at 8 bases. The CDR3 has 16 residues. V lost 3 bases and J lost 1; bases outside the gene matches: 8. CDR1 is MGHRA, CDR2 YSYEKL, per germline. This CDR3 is CASSHVGQGTSYEQYF. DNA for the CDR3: TGCGCCAGCAGCCACGTTGGACAGGGAACATCCTACGAGCAGTACTTC.

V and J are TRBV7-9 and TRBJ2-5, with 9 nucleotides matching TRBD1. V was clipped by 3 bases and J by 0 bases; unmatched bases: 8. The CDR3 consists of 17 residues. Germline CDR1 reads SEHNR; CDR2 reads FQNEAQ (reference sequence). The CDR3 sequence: CASSFLWTGEDQETQYF. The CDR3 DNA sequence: TGTGCCAGCAGCTTCTTGTGGACAGGGGAAGACCAAGAGACCCAGTACTTC.

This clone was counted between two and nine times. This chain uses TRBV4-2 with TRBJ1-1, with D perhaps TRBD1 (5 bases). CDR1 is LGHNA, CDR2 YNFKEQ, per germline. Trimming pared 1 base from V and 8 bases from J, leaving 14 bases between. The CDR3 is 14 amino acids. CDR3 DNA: TGTGCCAGCAGCCAAGTTGGGACGGGCCCGGAAGCTTTCTTT. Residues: CASSQVGTGPEAFF.

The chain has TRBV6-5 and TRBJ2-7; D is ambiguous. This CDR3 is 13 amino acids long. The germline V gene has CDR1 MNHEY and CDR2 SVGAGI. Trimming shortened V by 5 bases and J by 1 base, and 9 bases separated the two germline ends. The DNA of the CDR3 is TGTGCCAGCAGTCAAGCCTCGTCCTACGAGCAGTACTTC. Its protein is CASSQASSYEQYF.

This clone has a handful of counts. The CDR3 nucleotides are TGCGCCAGCAGCTTGGCCGAAAAATACAATGAGCAGTTCTTC. Protein product: CASSLAEKYNEQFF. The V and J genes are TRBV5-1 and TRBJ2-1; D gene uncertain. CDR1 is SGHRS, CDR2 YFSETQ, per germline. This CDR3 contains 14 residues. V was cut by 0 bases and J by 4 bases, with 8 bases left in between. Full variable domain (remainder filled in from reference TRBV5-1 and TRBJ2-1): KAGVTQTPRYLIKTRGQQVTLSCSPISGHRSVSWYQQTPGQGLQFLFEYFSETQRNKGNFPGRFSGRQFSNSRSEMNVSTLELGDSALYLCASSLAEKYNEQFFGPGTRLTVL.

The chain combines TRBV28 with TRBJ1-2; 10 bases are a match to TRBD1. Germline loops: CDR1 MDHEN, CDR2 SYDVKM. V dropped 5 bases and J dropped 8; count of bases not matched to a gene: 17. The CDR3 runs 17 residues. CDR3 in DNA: TGTGCCAGCAGTCAGGTCAGACCCCGGGACAGGGGTGGAGGCTACACCTTC. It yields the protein CASSQVRPRDRGGGYTF.

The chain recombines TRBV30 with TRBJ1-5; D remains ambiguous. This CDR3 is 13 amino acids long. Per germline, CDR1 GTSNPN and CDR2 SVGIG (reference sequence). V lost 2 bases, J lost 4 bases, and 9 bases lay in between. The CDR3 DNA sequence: TGTGCCTGGAGTCCAGACCTAAATCAGCCCCAGCATTTT. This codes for CAWSPDLNQPQHF.

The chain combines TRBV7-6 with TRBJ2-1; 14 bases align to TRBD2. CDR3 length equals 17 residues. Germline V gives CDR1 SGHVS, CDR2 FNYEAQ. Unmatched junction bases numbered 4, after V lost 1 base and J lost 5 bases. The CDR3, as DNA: TGTGCCAGCAGCTTAGGACTAGCGGGAGGGCCACACAATGAGCAGTTCTTC. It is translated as CASSLGLAGGPHNEQFF.

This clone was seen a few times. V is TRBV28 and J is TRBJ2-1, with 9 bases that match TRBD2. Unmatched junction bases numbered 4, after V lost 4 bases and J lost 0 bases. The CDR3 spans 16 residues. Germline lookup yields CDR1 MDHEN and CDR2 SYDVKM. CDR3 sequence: CASSSRLADSYNEQFF. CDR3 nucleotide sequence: TGTGCCAGCAGTTCCCGACTAGCGGACTCCTACAATGAGCAGTTCTTC.

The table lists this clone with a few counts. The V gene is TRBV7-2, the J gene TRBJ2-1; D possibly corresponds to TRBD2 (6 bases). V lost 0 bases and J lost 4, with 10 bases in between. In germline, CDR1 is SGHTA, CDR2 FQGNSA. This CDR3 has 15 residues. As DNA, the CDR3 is TGTGCCAGCAGCTTAGCGCAGCGGGCATACAATGAGCAGTTCTTC. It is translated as CASSLAQRAYNEQFF.